A selection of T cell receptor beta chains follows, all from one sample in a study of blood T cell repertoires in COVID-19. Measured with immunoSEQ multiplex PCR; TCRdb has only the in-frame clones, and not every one. This sample has roughly 80,000 clones, with approximately 88% found just once. What was sequenced was peripheral blood. These receptors all come from a man in his forties or fifties with active COVID-19. Each CDR3 is given with its conserved first and last residue. Fields, in order: clone size, J gene, V gene, D gene, CDR3 protein, CDR3 DNA. D genes are given only for firm matches. Only part of the rows carry a size: once, few, many, or a class if the clone is expanded.

NA,TRBJ2-4,TRBV27,NA,CASSLTGRQNIQYF,TGTGCCAGCAGTCTGACAGGAAGGCAAAACATTCAGTACTTC
NA,TRBJ1-5,TRBV19,NA,CASSIFDQPQHF,TGTGCCAGTAGTATTTTCGATCAGCCCCAGCATTTT
NA,TRBJ2-5,TRBV18,NA,CASSPAGNQETQYF,TGTGCCAGCTCACCCGCAGGTAACCAAGAGACCCAGTACTTC
NA,TRBJ2-7,TRBV5-6,TRBD2,CASSLLLGGLAGFSYEQYF,TGTGCCAGCAGCCTTTTGTTAGGGGGACTAGCGGGGTTTTCCTACGAGCAGTACTTC
few,TRBJ1-4,TRBV9,TRBD1,CASSQTGARATNEKLFF,TGTGCCAGCAGCCAAACAGGGGCAAGGGCAACTAATGAAAAACTGTTTTTT
NA,TRBJ1-3,TRBV3-1/TRBV3-2,NA,CASSQSWRGSGTDTIYF,TGTGCCAGCAGCCAAAGCTGGCGTGGTTCGGGTACGGACACCATATATTTT
few,TRBJ2-1,TRBV5-5,TRBD2,CASSSLSAGGSNEQFF,TGTGCCAGCAGTTCCCTATCGGCGGGAGGAAGCAATGAGCAGTTCTTC
NA,TRBJ2-1,TRBV7-2,NA,CASSLLQGGYNEQFF,TGTGCCAGCAGCTTACTACAGGGTGGGTACAATGAGCAGTTCTTC
few,TRBJ2-1,TRBV6-5,TRBD2,CASSYSVASGGNEQFF,TGTGCCAGCAGTTACTCGGTAGCTAGCGGGGGCAATGAGCAGTTCTTC
NA,TRBJ2-7,TRBV19,TRBD1,CASATGSSYEQYF,TGTGCCAGTGCGACAGGGTCATCCTACGAGCAGTACTTC
NA,TRBJ2-7,TRBV7-2,TRBD1,CASSPRQGGSYEQYF,TGTGCCAGCAGCCCCCGACAGGGCGGCTCCTACGAGCAGTACTTC
NA,TRBJ2-7,TRBV6-5,TRBD1,CASSYPDRVYEQYF,TGTGCCAGCAGTTACCCGGACAGGGTCTACGAGCAGTACTTC
NA,TRBJ2-1,TRBV5-1,TRBD2,CASSLAQAGQPHPSDEQFF,TGCGCCAGCAGCTTGGCCCAAGCGGGGCAACCTCATCCCTCCGATGAGCAGTTCTTC
NA,TRBJ2-7,TRBV9,NA,CASSVGADHAYEQYF,TGTGCCAGCAGCGTAGGGGCTGATCATGCCTACGAGCAGTACTTC
NA,TRBJ2-1,TRBV21-1,NA,CASSKKFSYNEQFF,TGTGCCAGCAGCAAAAAATTCAGTTACAATGAGCAGTTCTTC
NA,TRBJ2-7,TRBV11-2,TRBD2,CASSLGSLAGYQSSYEQYF,TGTGCCAGCAGCTTAGGTTCGCTAGCGGGATATCAGAGCTCCTACGAGCAGTACTTC
NA,TRBJ1-1,TRBV5-1,TRBD1,CASSLDHRGLNTEAFF,TGCGCCAGCAGCTTGGACCACAGGGGGCTGAACACTGAAGCTTTCTTT
few,TRBJ1-2,TRBV6-4,TRBD1,CASSQQGLGGYTF,TGTGCCAGCAGCCAACAGGGGTTGGGTGGCTACACCTTC
once,TRBJ1-1,TRBV5-1,NA,CASSGGFMNTEAFF,TGCGCCAGCAGCGGGGGGTTCATGAACACTGAAGCTTTCTTT
NA,TRBJ1-5,TRBV4-3,NA,CASSQSRESNQPQHF,TGCGCCAGCAGCCAGAGCCGAGAGAGCAATCAGCCCCAGCATTTT
medium-sized,TRBJ2-7,TRBV12-3/TRBV12-4,NA,CASSWGGAYEQYF,TGTGCCAGCAGTTGGGGGGGCGCTTACGAGCAGTACTTC
NA,TRBJ1-3,TRBV3-1/TRBV3-2,TRBD1,CASSHRDSSGNTIYF,TGTGCCAGCAGCCATCGGGACAGCTCTGGAAACACCATATATTTT
once,TRBJ2-2,TRBV6-6,TRBD1,CASSLSRQGAGGELFF,TGTGCCAGCAGTCTCTCCCGCCAGGGGGCTGGCGGGGAGCTGTTTTTT
NA,TRBJ1-1,TRBV19,NA,CASSIAMNTEAFF,TGTGCCAGTAGTATAGCAATGAACACTGAAGCTTTCTTT
NA,TRBJ1-1,TRBV3-1/TRBV3-2,TRBD1,CASAPPGQLEAFF,TGTGCCAGCGCTCCCCCGGGACAGCTTGAAGCTTTCTTT
NA,TRBJ1-2,TRBV27,TRBD1,CASSLGPGQGAFYGYTF,TGTGCCAGCAGTTTGGGTCCGGGACAGGGGGCTTTCTATGGCTACACCTTC
NA,TRBJ2-5,TRBV24-1,TRBD1,CATSETGGIGETQYF,TGTGCCACCAGTGAAACAGGGGGCATAGGAGAGACCCAGTACTTC
NA,TRBJ2-5,TRBV5-1,TRBD1,CASSLQGKGETQYF,TGCGCCAGCAGCTTACAGGGGAAAGGAGAGACCCAGTACTTC
few,TRBJ2-7,TRBV24-1,NA,CATSGQGGTGIYEQYF,TGTGCCACCAGTGGGCAGGGGGGTACCGGTATCTACGAGCAGTACTTC
NA,TRBJ2-7,TRBV11-2,TRBD2,CASSSTSGSYEQYF,TGTGCCAGCAGCTCGACTAGCGGGTCCTACGAGCAGTACTTC
once,TRBJ2-7,TRBV28,TRBD1,CASNPRDRGGDEQYF,TGTGCCAGCAATCCCCGGGACAGGGGCGGGGACGAGCAGTACTTC
NA,TRBJ2-5,TRBV6-5,TRBD2,CASSRSTSGGETQYF,TGTGCCAGCAGTCGTTCCACTAGCGGGGGGGAGACCCAGTACTTC
many,TRBJ1-5,TRBV11-2,NA,CASSLVGGGNQPQHF,TGTGCCAGCAGCTTAGTAGGGGGGGGCAATCAGCCCCAGCATTTT
NA,TRBJ1-2,TRBV28,TRBD1,CASSSPSLDREVNGYTF,TGTGCCAGCAGTTCCCCTTCACTCGACAGGGAGGTAAATGGCTACACCTTC
once,TRBJ1-2,TRBV4-1,TRBD1,CASSHTGGSGYTF,TGCGCCAGCAGCCACACAGGGGGTAGCGGCTACACCTTC
NA,TRBJ1-1,TRBV5-4,TRBD1,CASSLGGTGGVEAFF,TGTGCCAGCAGCTTGGGGGGCACAGGGGGCGTTGAAGCTTTCTTT